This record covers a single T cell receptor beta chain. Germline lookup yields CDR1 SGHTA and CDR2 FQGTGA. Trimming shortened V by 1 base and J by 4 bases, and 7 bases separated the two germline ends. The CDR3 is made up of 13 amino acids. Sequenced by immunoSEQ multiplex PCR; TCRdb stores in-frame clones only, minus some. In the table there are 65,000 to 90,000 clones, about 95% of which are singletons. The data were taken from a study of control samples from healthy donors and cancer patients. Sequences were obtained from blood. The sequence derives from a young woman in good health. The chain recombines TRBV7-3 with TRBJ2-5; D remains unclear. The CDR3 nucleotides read TGTGCCAGCAGCTTAAGGAATGGAGAGACCCAGTACTTC. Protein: CASSLRNGETQYF.